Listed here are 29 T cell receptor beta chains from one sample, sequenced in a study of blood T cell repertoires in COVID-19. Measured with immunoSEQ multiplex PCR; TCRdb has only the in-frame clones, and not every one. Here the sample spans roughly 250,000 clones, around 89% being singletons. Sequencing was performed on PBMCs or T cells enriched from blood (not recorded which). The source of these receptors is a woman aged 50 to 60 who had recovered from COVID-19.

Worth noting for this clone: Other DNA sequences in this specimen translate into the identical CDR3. CDR3 in amino acids: CASSLRQGGQPQHF. The CDR3 region has the DNA TGCGCCAGCAGCCTAAGACAGGGGGGTCAGCCCCAGCATTTT. The V and J genes are TRBV4-3 and TRBJ1-5, with 9 bases fitting TRBD1. The J segment lost 6 bases and the V segment lost 4 bases, leaving 4 bases of the junction unmatched. Germline V lookup: CDR1 LGHNA, CDR2 YSLEER. This CDR3 is 14 amino acids long.

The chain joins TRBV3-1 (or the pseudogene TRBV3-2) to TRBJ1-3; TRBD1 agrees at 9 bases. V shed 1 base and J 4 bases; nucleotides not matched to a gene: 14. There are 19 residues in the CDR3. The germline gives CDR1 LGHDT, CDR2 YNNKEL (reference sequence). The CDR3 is CASSQGRGRTGDGGNTIYF. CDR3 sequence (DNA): TGTGCCAGCAGCCAAGGAAGGGGGAGGACAGGGGATGGCGGAAACACCATATATTTT.

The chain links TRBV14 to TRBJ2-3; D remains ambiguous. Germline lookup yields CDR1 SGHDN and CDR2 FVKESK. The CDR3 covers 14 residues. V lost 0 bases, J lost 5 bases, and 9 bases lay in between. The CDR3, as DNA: TGTGCCAGCAGCCAAGATTATCGACTAGATACGCAGTATTTT. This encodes CASSQDYRLDTQYF.

CDR3 coding DNA: TGTGCCAGCAGTTTAAAGGGGGTGACTGAAGCTTTCTTT. Its protein is CASSLKGVTEAFF. The V gene is TRBV28, the J gene TRBJ1-1; a possible D gene is TRBD1 (6 bases). Trimming cost V 2 bases and J 5 bases, with 9 bases left between them. This CDR3 contains 13 residues. Germline loops: CDR1 MDHEN, CDR2 SYDVKM.

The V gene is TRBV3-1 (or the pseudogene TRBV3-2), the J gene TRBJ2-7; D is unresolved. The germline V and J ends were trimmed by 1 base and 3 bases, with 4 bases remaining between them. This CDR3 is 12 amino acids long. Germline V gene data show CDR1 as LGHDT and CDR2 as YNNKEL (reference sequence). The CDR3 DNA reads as TGTGCCAGCAGCCAAGCCTACTACGAGCAGTACTTC. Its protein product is CASSQAYYEQYF.

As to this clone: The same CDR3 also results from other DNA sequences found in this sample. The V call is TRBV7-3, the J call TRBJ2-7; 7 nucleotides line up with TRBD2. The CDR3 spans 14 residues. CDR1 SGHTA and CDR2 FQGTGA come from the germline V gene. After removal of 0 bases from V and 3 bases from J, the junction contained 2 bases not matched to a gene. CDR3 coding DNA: TGTGCCAGCAGCTTAACGGGCGGGAGCTACGAGCAGTACTTC. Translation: CASSLTGGSYEQYF.

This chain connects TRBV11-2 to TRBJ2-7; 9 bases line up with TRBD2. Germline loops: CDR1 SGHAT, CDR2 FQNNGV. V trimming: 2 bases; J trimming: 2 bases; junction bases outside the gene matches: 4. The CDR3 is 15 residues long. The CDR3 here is CASSLMREGPYEQYF. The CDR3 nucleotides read TGTGCCAGCAGCTTAATGCGGGAGGGCCCCTACGAGCAGTACTTC.

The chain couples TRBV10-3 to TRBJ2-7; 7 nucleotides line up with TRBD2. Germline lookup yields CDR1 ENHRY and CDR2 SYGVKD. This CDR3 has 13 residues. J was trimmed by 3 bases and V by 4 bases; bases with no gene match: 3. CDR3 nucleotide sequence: TGTGCCATCAGTGCTCGCGGGAGCTACGAGCAGTACTTC. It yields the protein CAISARGSYEQYF.

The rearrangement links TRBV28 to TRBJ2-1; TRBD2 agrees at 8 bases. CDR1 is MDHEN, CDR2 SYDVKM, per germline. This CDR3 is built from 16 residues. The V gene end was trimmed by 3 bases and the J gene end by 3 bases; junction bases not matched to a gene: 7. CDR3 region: CASSLSAGGGYNEQFF. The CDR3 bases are TGTGCCAGCAGTTTGTCGGCGGGGGGAGGCTACAATGAGCAGTTCTTC.

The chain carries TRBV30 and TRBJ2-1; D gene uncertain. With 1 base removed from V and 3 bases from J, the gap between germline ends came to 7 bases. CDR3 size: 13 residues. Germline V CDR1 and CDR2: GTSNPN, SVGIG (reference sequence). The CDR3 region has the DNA TGTGCCTGGAGTGGGTCTAACTACAATGAGCAGTTCTTC. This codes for CAWSGSNYNEQFF.

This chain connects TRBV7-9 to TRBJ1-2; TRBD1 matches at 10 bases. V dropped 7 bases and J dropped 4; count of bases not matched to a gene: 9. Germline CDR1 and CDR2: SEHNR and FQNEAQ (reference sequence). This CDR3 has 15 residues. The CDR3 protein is CASTLGQGYGYGYTF. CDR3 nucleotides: TGTGCCAGCACCCTGGGACAGGGGTACGGCTATGGCTACACCTTC.

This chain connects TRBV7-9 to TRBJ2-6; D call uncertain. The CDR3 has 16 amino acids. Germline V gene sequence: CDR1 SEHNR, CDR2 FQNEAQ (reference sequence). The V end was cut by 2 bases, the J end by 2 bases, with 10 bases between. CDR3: CASSLLSAAGANVLTF. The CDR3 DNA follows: TGTGCCAGCAGCTTATTGAGCGCGGCTGGGGCCAACGTCCTGACTTTC.

In nucleotides, the CDR3 is TGTGCCAGCAGCGTAGACTCCAGGACAGCAGGCTACGAGCAGTACTTC. Its translation is CASSVDSRTAGYEQYF. The rearrangement links TRBV9 to TRBJ2-7; the D gene is possibly TRBD1 (6 bases). The CDR3 contains 16 residues. Germline V lookup: CDR1 SGDLS, CDR2 YYNGEE. Deletions cut 0 bases from V and 3 bases from J, with 16 bases between.

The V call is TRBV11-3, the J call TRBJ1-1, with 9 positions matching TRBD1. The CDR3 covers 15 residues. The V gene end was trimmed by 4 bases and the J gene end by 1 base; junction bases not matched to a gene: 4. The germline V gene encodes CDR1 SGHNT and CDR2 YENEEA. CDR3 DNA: TGTGCCAGCAGCTCCCAGACAGGGGGGAACACTGAAGCTTTCTTT. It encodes CASSSQTGGNTEAFF.

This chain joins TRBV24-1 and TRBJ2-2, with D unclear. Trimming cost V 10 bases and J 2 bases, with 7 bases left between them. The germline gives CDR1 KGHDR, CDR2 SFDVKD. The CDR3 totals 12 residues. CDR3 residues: CATAFNTGELFF. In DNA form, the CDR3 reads TGTGCCACAGCCTTTAACACCGGGGAGCTGTTTTTT.

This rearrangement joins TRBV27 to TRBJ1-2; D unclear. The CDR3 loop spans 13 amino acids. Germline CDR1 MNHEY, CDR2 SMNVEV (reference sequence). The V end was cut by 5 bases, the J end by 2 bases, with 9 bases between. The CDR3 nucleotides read TGTGCCAGCAGTCCCAGGAACAACTATGGCTACACCTTC. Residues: CASSPRNNYGYTF.

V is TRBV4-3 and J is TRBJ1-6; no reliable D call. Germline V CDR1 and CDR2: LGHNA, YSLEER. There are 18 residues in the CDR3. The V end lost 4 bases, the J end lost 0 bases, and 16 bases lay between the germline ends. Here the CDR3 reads CASSPGYIGDSYNSPLHF. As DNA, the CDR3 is TGCGCCAGCAGCCCGGGGTATATTGGGGACTCCTATAATTCACCCCTCCACTTT.

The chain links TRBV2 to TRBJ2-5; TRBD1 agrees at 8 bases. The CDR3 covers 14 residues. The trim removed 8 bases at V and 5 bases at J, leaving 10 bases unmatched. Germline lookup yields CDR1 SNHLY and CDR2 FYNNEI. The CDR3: CASGRQGLRETQYF. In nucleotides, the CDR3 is TGTGCCAGCGGCCGACAGGGGCTTCGGGAGACCCAGTACTTC.

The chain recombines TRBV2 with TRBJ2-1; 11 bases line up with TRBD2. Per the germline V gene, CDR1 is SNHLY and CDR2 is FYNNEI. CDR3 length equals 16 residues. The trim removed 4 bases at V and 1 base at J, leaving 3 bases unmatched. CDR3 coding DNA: TGTGCCAGCAGTGTAACTAGCGGGAGTTCCTACAATGAGCAGTTCTTC. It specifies CASSVTSGSSYNEQFF.

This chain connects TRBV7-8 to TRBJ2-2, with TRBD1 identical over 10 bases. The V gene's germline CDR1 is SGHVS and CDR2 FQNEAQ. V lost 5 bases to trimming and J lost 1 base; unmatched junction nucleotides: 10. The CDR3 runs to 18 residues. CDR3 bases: TGTGCCAGCAGCGGGCAGAGGACAGGGGGAAGGAACACCGGGGAGCTGTTTTTT. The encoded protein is CASSGQRTGGRNTGELFF.

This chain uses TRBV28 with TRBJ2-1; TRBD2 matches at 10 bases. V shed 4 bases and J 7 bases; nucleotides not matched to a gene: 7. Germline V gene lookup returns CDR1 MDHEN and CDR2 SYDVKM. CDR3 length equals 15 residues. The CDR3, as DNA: TGTGCCAGCAGTTCCCTAGCGGGAGTTTCGAATGAGCAGTTCTTC. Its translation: CASSSLAGVSNEQFF.

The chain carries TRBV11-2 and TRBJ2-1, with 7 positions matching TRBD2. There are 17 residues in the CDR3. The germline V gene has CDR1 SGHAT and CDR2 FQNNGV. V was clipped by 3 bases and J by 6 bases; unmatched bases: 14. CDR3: CASSLRGREPGGNEQFF. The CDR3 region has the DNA TGTGCCAGCAGCTTGCGGGGAAGGGAGCCGGGAGGCAATGAGCAGTTCTTC.

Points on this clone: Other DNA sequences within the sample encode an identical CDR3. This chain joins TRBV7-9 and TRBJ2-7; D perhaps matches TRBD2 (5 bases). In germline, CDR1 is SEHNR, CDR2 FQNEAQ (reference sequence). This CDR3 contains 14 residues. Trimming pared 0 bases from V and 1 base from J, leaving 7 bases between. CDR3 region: CASSLAVASYEQYF. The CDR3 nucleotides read TGTGCCAGCAGCTTAGCTGTAGCGTCCTACGAGCAGTACTTC.

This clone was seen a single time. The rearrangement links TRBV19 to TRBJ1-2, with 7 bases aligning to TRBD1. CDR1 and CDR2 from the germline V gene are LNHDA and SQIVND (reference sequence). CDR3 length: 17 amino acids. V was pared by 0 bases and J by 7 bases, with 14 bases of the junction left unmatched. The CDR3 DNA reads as TGTGCCAGTAGTATAGAACAGGGGCCGATCAAGATACGTGGCTACACCTTC. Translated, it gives CASSIEQGPIKIRGYTF.

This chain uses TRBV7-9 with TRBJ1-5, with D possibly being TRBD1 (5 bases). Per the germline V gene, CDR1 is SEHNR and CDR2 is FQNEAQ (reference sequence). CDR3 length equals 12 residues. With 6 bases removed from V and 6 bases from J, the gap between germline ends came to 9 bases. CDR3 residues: CASSQGTQPQHF. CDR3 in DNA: TGTGCCAGCAGTCAGGGTACTCAGCCCCAGCATTTT.

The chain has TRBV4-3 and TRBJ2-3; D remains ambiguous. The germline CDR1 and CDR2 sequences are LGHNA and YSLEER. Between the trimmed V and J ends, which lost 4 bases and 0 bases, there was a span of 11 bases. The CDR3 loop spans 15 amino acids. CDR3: CASSLQATSTDTQYF. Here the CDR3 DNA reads TGCGCCAGCAGCCTCCAGGCAACTAGCACAGATACGCAGTATTTT.

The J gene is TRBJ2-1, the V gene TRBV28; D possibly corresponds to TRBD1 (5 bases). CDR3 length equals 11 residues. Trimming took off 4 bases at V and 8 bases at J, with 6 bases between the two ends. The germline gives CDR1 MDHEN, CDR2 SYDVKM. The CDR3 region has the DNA TGTGCCAGCAGTTGGGGCCATGAGCAGTTCTTC. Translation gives CASSWGHEQFF.

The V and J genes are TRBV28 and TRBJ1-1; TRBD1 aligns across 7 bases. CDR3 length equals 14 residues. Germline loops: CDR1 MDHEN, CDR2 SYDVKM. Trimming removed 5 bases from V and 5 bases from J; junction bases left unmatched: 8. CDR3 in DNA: TGTGCCAGCAGTCCCGGGACAGTCGGGACTGAAGCTTTCTTT. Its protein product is CASSPGTVGTEAFF.

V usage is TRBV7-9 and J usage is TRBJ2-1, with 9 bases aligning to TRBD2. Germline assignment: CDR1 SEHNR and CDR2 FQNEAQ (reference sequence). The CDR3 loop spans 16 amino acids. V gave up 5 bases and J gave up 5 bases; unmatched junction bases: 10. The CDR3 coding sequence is TGTGCCAGCAGCATAACTACTAGCGGGCTACACAATGAGCAGTTCTTC. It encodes CASSITTSGLHNEQFF.